One T cell receptor (beta chain) is described in this entry. Its antigen is unknown. V dropped 4 bases and J dropped 3 bases, with 15 bases sitting between them. This CDR3 has 15 amino acids. Germline V gene lookup returns CDR1 MDHEN and CDR2 SYDVKM. This specimen belongs to a study of identical twins. Study-level findings and limits: A cross-sectional statistical analysis, not follow-up of the same donors, supported the conclusions.

Via MiXCR, TCRdb re-called the 5' RACE reads, giving one row per CDR3 protein. The sample gives roughly 470,000 distinct CDR3 sequences, approximately 15% of which show up once; 0.98% is in the top ten. These data also featured in a second study, about yellow fever vaccine responses in identical twins.

The TCR comes from a woman aged 18-29 years in good health. The gene calls are TRBV28 and TRBJ1-1; no reliable D call. The material sequenced was CD4+ T cells sorted from blood. The CDR3 here is CASSSHVVGYTEAFF. As DNA, the CDR3 is TGTGCCAGCAGTTCCCACGTCGTGGGTTACACTGAAGCTTTCTTT.